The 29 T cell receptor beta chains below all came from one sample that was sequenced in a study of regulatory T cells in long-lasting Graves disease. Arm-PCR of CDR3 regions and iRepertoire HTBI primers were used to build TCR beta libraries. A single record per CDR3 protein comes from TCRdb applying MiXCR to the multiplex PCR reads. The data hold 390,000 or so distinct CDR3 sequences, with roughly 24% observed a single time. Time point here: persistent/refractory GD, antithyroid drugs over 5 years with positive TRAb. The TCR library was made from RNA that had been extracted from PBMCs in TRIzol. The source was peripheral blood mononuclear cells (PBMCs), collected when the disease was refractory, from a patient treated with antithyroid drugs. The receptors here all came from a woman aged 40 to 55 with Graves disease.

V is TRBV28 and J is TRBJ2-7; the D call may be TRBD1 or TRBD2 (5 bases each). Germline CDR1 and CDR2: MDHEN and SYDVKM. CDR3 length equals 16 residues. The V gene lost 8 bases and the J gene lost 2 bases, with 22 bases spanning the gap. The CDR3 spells CASSPAPPGTTYEQYF. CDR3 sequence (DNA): TGTGCCAGCTCACCGGCGCCCCCCGGGACGACCTACGAGCAGTACTTC.

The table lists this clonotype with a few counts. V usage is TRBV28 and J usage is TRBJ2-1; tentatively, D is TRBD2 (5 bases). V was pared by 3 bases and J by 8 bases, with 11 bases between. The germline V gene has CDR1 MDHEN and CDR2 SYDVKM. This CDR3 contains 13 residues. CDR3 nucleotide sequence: TGTGCCAGCAGTTTCCATACTAGTTATGAGCAGTTCTTC. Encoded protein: CASSFHTSYEQFF. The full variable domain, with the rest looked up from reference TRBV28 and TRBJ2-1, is DVKVTQSSRYLVKRTGEKVFLECVQDMDHENMFWYRQDPGLGLRLIYFSYDVKMKEKGDIPEGYSVSREKKERFSLILESASTNQTSMYLCASSFHTSYEQFFGPGTRLTVL.

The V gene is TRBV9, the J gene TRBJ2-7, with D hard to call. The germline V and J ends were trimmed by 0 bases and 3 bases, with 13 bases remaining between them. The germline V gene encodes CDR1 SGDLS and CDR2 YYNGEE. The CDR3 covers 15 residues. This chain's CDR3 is CASSVGSLRDYEQYF. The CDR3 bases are TGTGCCAGCAGCGTAGGGTCCCTTAGGGACTACGAGCAGTACTTC.

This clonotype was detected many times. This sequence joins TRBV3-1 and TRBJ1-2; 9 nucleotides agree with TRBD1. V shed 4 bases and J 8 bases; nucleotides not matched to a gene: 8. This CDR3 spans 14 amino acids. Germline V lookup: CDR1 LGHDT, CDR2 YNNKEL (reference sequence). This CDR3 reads CASSLPGTGLGYTF. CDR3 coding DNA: TGTGCCAGCAGCCTACCCGGGACAGGGCTCGGCTACACCTTC.

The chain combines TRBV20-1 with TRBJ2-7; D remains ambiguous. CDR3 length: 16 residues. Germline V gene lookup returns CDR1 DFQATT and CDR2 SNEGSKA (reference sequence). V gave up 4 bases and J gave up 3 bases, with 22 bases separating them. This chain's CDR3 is CSAMAVRTGRSYEQYF. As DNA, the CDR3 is TGCAGTGCTATGGCCGTTCGGACGGGTAGAAGCTACGAGCAGTACTTC.

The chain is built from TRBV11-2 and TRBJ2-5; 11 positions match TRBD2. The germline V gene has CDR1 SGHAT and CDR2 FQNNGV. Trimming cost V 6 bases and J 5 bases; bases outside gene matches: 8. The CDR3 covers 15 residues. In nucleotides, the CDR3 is TGTGCCAGCAGACAAACTAGCGGGAGTTGGGAGACCCAGTACTTC. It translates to CASRQTSGSWETQYF.

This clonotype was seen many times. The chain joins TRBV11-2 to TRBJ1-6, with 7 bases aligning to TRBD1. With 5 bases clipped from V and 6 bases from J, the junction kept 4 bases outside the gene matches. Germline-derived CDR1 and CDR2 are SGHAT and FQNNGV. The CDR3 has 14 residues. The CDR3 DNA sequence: TGTGCCAGCAGCCAACAGGGGTCTAATTCACCCCTCCACTTT. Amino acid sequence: CASSQQGSNSPLHF.

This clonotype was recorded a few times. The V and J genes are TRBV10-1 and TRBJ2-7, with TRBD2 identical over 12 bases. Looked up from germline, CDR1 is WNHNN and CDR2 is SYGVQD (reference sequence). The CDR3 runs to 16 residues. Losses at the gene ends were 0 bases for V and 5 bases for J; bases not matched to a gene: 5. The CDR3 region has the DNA TGCGCCAGCAGTGAGTCCACTAGCGGGAGGATCCACGAGCAGTACTTC. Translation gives CASSESTSGRIHEQYF.

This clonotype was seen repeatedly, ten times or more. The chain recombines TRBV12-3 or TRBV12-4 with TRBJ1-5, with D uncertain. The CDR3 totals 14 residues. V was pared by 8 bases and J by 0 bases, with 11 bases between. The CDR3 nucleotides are TGTGCCAGCGGCCGAGGAAATAGCAATCAGCCCCAGCATTTT. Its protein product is CASGRGNSNQPQHF.

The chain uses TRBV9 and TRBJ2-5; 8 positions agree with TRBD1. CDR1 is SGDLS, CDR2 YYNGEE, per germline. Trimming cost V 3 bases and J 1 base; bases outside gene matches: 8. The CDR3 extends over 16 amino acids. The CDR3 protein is CASSEDPGGPQETQYF. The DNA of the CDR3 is TGTGCCAGCAGCGAGGACCCAGGGGGCCCCCAAGAGACCCAGTACTTC.

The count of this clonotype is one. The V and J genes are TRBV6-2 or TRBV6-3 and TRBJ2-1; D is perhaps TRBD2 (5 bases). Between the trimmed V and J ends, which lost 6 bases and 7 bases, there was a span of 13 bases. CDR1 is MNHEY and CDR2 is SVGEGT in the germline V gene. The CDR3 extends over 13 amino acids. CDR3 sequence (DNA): TGTGCCAGCAGAAGTGTAGCGAGGAATGAGCAGTTCTTC. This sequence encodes CASRSVARNEQFF.

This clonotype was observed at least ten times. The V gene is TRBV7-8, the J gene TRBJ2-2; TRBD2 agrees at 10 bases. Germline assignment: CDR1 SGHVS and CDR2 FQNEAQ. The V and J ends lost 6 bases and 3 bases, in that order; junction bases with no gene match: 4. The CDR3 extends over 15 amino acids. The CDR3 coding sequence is TGTGCCAGCAGTTTTCTAGCGGGAGACACCGGGGAGCTGTTTTTT. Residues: CASSFLAGDTGELFF.

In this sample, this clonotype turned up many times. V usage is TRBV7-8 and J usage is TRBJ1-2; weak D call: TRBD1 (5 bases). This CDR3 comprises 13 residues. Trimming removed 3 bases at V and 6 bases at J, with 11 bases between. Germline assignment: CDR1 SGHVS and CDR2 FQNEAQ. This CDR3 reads CASSFQGRDGYTF. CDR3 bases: TGTGCCAGCAGCTTTCAGGGCAGGGATGGCTACACCTTC.

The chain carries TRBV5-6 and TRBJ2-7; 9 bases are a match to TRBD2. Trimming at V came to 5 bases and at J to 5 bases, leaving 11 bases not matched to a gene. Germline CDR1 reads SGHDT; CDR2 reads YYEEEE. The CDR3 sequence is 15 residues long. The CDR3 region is CASSFPSGNDHEQYF. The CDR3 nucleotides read TGTGCCAGCAGTTTCCCTAGCGGGAACGACCACGAGCAGTACTTC.

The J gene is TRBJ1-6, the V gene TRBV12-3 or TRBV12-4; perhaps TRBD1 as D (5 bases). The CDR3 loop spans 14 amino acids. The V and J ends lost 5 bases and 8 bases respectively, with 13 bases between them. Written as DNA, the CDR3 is TGTGCCAGCAGTCCGACAGTCCCTTATTCACCCCTCCACTTT. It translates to CASSPTVPYSPLHF.

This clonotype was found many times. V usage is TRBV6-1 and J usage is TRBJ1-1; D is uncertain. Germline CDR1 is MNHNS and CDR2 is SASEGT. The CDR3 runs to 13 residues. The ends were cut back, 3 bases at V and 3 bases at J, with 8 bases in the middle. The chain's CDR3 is CASSDRKHTEAFF. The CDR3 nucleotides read TGTGCCAGCAGTGACAGGAAACACACTGAAGCTTTCTTT.

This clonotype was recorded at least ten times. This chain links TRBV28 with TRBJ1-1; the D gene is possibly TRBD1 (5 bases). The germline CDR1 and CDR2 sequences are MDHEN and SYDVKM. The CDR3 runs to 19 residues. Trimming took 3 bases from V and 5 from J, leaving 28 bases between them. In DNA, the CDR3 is TGTGCCAGCAGTTTTAGGGGTTTGTTTGGCAGGGCTACACTAACTGAAGCTTTCTTT. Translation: CASSFRGLFGRATLTEAFF.

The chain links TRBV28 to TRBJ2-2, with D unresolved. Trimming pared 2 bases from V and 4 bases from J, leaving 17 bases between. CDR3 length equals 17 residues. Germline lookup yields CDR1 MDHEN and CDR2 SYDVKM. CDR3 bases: TGTGCCAGCAGTTTAGCTATTTGGTCGGGCGTCACCGGGGAGCTGTTTTTT. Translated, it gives CASSLAIWSGVTGELFF.

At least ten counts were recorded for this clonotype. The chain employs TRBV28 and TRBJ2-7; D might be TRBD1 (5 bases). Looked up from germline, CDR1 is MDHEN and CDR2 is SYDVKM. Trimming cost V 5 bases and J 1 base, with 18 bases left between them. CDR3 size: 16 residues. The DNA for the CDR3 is TGTGCCAGCAGTCCCAGACAGTGGAGAAGGTCCTACGAGCAGTACTTC. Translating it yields CASSPRQWRRSYEQYF.

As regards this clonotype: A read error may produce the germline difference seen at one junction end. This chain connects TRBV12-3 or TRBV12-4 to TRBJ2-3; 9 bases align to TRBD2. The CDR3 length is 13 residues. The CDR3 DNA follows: TGTGCCAGCAGTTTAAGGCCAGCGGGAGGACCTGAATTT. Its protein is CASSLRPAGGPEF.

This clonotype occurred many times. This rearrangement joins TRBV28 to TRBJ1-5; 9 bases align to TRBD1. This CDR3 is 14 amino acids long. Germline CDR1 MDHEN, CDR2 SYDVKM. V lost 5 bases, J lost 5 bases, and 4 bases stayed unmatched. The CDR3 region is CASSQGQGYQPQHF. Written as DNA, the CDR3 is TGTGCCAGCAGTCAGGGACAGGGCTATCAGCCCCAGCATTTT.

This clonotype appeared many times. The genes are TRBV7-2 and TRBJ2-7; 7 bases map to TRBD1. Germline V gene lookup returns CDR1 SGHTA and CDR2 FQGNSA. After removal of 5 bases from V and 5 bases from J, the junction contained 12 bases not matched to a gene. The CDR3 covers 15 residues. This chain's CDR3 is CASSLHRGTRNEQYF. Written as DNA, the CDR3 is TGTGCCAGCAGCCTACACAGGGGTACGAGGAACGAGCAGTACTTC.

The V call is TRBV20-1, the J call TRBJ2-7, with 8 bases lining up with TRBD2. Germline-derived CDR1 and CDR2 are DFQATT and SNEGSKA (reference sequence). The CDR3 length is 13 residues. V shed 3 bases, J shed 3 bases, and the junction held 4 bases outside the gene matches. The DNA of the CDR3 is TGCAGTGCTAGGCCCAGCGGGGGCTACGAGCAGTACTTC. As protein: CSARPSGGYEQYF.

The CDR3 spells CASSHGQLPFQETQYF. The CDR3 DNA is TGTGCCAGCAGCCATGGACAGTTACCATTCCAAGAGACCCAGTACTTC. This chain joins TRBV3-1 and TRBJ2-5, with a tentative D call TRBD1 (6 bases). There are 16 residues in the CDR3. The germline V and J ends were trimmed by 3 bases and 1 base, with 15 bases remaining between them. Germline lookup yields CDR1 LGHDT and CDR2 YNNKEL (reference sequence).

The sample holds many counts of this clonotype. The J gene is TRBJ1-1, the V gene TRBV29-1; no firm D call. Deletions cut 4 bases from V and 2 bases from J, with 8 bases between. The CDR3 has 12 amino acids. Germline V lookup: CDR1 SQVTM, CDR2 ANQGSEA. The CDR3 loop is CSVGTQNTEAFF. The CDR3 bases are TGCAGCGTTGGGACTCAAAACACTGAAGCTTTCTTT.

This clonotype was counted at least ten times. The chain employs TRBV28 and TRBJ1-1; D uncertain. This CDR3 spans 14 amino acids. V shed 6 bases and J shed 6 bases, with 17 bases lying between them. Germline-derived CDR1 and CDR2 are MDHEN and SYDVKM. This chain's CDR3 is CASSPPGGWPEAFF. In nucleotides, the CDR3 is TGTGCCAGCAGCCCGCCGGGAGGGTGGCCTGAAGCTTTCTTT. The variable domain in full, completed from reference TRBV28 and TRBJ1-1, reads DVKVTQSSRYLVKRTGEKVFLECVQDMDHENMFWYRQDPGLGLRLIYFSYDVKMKEKGDIPEGYSVSREKKERFSLILESASTNQTSMYLCASSPPGGWPEAFFGQGTRLTVV.

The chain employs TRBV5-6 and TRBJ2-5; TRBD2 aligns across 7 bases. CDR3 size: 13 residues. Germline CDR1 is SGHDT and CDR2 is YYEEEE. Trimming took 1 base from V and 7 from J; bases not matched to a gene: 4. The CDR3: CASSLREGGTQYF. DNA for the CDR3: TGTGCCAGCAGCTTGAGGGAGGGTGGGACCCAGTACTTC.

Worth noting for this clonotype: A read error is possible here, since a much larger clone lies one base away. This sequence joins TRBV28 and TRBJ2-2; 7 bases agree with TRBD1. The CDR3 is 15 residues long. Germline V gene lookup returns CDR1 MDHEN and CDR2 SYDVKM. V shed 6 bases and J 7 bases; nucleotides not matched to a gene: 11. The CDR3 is CASRIQGSSNGELFF. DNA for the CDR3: TGTGCCAGCAGGATACAGGGGTCAAGCAACGGGGAGCTGTTTTTT.

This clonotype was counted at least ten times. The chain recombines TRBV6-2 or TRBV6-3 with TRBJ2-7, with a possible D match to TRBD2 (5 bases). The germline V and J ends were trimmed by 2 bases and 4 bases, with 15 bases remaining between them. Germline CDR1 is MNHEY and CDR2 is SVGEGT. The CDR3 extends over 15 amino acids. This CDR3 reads CASSYSVRGNYEQYF. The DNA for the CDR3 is TGTGCCAGCAGTTACAGTGTCAGAGGGAATTACGAGCAGTACTTC.